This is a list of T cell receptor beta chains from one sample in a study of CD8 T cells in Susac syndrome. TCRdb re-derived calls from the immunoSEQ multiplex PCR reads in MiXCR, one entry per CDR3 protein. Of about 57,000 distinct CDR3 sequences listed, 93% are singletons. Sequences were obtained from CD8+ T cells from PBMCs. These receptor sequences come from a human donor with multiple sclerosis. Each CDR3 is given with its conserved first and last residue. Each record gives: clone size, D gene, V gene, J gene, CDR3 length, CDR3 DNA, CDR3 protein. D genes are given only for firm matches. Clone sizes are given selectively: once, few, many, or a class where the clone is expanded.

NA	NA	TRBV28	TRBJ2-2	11	TGTGCCAGCAGTTTCCCCGGGGAGCTGTTTTTT	CASSFPGELFF
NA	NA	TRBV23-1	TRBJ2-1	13	TGCGCCAGCAGTCAATCGGTTTCGACGGAGCAGTTCTTC	CASSQSVSTEQFF
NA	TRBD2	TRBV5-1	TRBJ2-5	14	TGCGCCAGCAGCTGGACTAGCGGGGCAGAGACCCAGTACTTC	CASSWTSGAETQYF
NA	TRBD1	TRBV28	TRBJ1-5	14	TGTGCCAGCAACCAGGACAGGGGAAATCAGCCCCAGCATTTT	CASNQDRGNQPQHF
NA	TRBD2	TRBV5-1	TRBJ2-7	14	TGCGCCAGCAGCCTGCGGGGAGGGGCCCACGAGCAGTACTTC	CASSLRGGAHEQYF
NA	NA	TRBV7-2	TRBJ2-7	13	TGTGCCAGCAGCTATGACAGTCCTGGCGAGCAGTACTTC	CASSYDSPGEQYF
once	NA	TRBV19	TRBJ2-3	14	TGTGCCAGTAGTCATCAGGGTAGAACAGATACGCAGTATTTT	CASSHQGRTDTQYF
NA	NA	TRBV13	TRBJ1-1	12	TGTGCCAGCAGCTTCCCGAACACTGAAGCTTTCTTT	CASSFPNTEAFF
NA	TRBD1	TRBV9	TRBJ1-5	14	TGTGCCAGCAACGAGGGGGCTAGCAATCAGCCCCAGCATTTT	CASNEGASNQPQHF
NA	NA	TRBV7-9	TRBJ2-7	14	TGTGCCAGCAGCCCTGCCCGTCAAGCCTGGGAGCAGTACTTC	CASSPARQAWEQYF
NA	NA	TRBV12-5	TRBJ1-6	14	TGTGCTAGTGGATCGGGACCTCAACGTTCACCCCTCCACTTT	CASGSGPQRSPLHF
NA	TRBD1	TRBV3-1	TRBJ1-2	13	TGTGCCAGCAGCCCCTTGACAGGGAGCGGCTACACCTTC	CASSPLTGSGYTF
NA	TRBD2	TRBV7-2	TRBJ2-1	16	TGTGCCAGCAGCACGAGTGCGGGGGAAATCTACAATGAGCAGTTCTTC	CASSTSAGEIYNEQFF
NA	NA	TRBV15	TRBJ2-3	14	TGTGCCACCAGCAGTCGTACGGGGGCGGATACGCAGTATTTT	CATSSRTGADTQYF
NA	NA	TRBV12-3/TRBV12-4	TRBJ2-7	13	TGTGCCAGCAGTCCTACGACAGTCTACGAGCAGTACTTC	CASSPTTVYEQYF
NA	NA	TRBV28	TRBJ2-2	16	TGTGCCAGCAGGCACCTAAGGGGGGCTGGTACCGGGGAGCTGTTTTTT	CASRHLRGAGTGELFF
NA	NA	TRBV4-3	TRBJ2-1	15	TGCGCCAGCAGCCAAGGGTCGGGGGGCCTCAATGAGCAGTTCTTC	CASSQGSGGLNEQFF
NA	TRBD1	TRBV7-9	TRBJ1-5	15	TGTGCCAGCAGCACCGACAGGGCCCGCAATCAGCCCCAGCATTTT	CASSTDRARNQPQHF
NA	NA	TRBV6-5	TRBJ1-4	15	TGTGCCAGCAGACCTTTTTCGGGTACTAATGAAAAACTGTTTTTT	CASRPFSGTNEKLFF
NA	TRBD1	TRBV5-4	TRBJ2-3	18	TGTGCCAGCAGCTTGGATCAGGGGGCGGATTCGAGCACAGATACGCAGTATTTT	CASSLDQGADSSTDTQYF
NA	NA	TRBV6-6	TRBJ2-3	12	TGTGCCAGCAGTTATTACACAGATACGCAGTATTTT	CASSYYTDTQYF
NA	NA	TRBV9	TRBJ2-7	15	TGTGCCAGCAGCCCAGGGACGGCGAGCTCCTACGAGCAGTACTTC	CASSPGTASSYEQYF
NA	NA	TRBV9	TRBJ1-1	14	TGTGCCAGCAGCGTAGCTTGGACCCCACACGAAGCTTTCTTT	CASSVAWTPHEAFF
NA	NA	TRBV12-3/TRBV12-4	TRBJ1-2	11	TGTGCCAGCAGTTTGGGCCATGGCTACACCTTC	CASSLGHGYTF
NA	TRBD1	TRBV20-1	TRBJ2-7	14	TGCAGTGCTAGGGCAGGACAGGGGGCTGGTGAGCAGTACTTC	CSARAGQGAGEQYF
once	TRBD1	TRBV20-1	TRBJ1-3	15	TGCAGTGCTATACCGGGACAGGGGACTGGAAACACCATATATTTT	CSAIPGQGTGNTIYF
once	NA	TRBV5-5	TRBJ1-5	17	TGTGCCAGCAGCCCTCTTCATCTCGGGCGGGCTCATCAGCCCCAGCATTTT	CASSPLHLGRAHQPQHF
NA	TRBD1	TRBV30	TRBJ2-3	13	TGTGCCTGGAGTTCCGAGACAGGGGATACGCAGTATTTT	CAWSSETGDTQYF
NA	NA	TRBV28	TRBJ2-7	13	TGTGCCAGCAGTTTTTATGGTAACTACGAGCAGTACTTC	CASSFYGNYEQYF
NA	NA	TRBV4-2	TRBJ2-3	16	TGTGCCAGCAGCCAAGATGAGGGGGGGGGTGCAGATACGCAGTATTTT	CASSQDEGGGADTQYF
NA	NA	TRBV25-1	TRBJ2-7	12	TGTGCCAGCAGGAAACAGGACAACGAGCAGTACTTC	CASRKQDNEQYF
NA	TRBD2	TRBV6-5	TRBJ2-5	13	TGTGCCAGCAGTTACTCACTAGCGGAGACCCAGTACTTC	CASSYSLAETQYF
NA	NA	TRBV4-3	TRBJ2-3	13	TGCGCCAGCAGCCAAGATGGGGACGATACGCAGTATTTT	CASSQDGDDTQYF
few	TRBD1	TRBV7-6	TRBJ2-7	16	TGTGCCAGCAGCTCGACCACCGGGACAGCCTCCTACGAGCAGTACTTC	CASSSTTGTASYEQYF
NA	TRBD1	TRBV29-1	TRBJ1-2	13	TGCAGCGTTGCCGAACAGGGGTGGTATGGCTACACCTTC	CSVAEQGWYGYTF
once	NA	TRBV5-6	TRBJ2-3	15	TGTGCCAGCAGCTGGGGAGGACCAGAGATAGATACGCAGTATTTT	CASSWGGPEIDTQYF
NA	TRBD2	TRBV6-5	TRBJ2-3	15	TGTGCCAGCAGTTCTAAGCGGGGGGCCACAGATACGCAGTATTTT	CASSSKRGATDTQYF
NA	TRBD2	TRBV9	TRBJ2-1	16	TGTGCCAGCAGCGTAGGACGGGGGGGGATCTACAATGAGCAGTTCTTC	CASSVGRGGIYNEQFF
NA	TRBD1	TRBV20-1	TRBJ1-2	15	TGCAGTGCTAGAGATGGGAGGGGGCTTCACTATGGCTACACCTTC	CSARDGRGLHYGYTF